Presented here are 11 T cell receptor beta chains from one specimen sequenced in a study of cytomegalovirus exposure and HLA in healthy donors. The PCR contained 60 Vbeta and 13 Jbeta primers. Assay used: immunoSEQ multiplex PCR; TCRdb lists only in-frame clones, some missing. This sample has about 140,000 clones, with approximately 78% found just once. Sequencing used PBMCs. These receptors originate from a woman aged 50 to 60 in good health and CMV-seropositive.

The rearrangement joins TRBV6-5 to TRBJ1-2; TRBD1 aligns across 9 bases. Germline CDR1 is MNHEY and CDR2 is SVGAGI. The ends lost 4 bases at V and 6 bases at J; junction bases unmatched: 6. This CDR3 is built from 14 residues. The CDR3: CASSFIGQGNGYTF. As DNA, the CDR3 is TGTGCCAGCAGTTTCATCGGACAGGGGAATGGCTACACCTTC.

This clone was seen a single time. The chain couples TRBV6-5 to TRBJ2-1; 7 bases map to TRBD2. The CDR3 is 15 amino acids. CDR1 is MNHEY and CDR2 is SVGAGI in the germline V gene. V dropped 4 bases and J dropped 9; count of bases not matched to a gene: 12. Here the CDR3 DNA reads TGTGCCAGCAGTTTGGGCGGGAGCGTTTTGGGTGAGCAGTTCTTC. Its protein product is CASSLGGSVLGEQFF.

The J gene is TRBJ2-1, the V gene TRBV18; D not certain. There are 15 residues in the CDR3. Germline CDR1 and CDR2: KGHSH and LQKENI. V shed 1 base and J shed 0 bases, with 7 bases lying between them. The CDR3 DNA follows: TGTGCCAGCTCACCACTATCCTCCTCCTACAATGAGCAGTTCTTC. It yields the protein CASSPLSSSYNEQFF.

The gene calls are TRBV4-1 and TRBJ2-2, with 16 bases lining up with TRBD2. The CDR3 contains 19 residues. V trimming: 0 bases; J trimming: 3 bases; junction bases outside the gene matches: 4. Germline V gives CDR1 MGHRA, CDR2 YSYEKL. The CDR3 loop reads CASSQDWGLAGGHTGELFF. Written as DNA, the CDR3 is TGCGCCAGCAGCCAAGATTGGGGACTAGCGGGGGGGCACACCGGGGAGCTGTTTTTT.

This chain links TRBV2 with TRBJ2-7, with a weak D call TRBD2 (5 bases). The CDR3 spans 13 residues. Trimming took 2 bases from V and 2 from J, leaving 7 bases between them. Germline CDR1 is SNHLY and CDR2 is FYNNEI. The DNA for the CDR3 is TGTGCCAGCAGTGAACGGGGTCCCTACGAGCAGTACTTC. Its translation is CASSERGPYEQYF.

The chain recombines TRBV25-1 with TRBJ2-5, with 7 bases identical to TRBD2. CDR3 length: 16 amino acids. Trimming cost V 0 bases and J 2 bases; bases outside gene matches: 6. Germline CDR1 and CDR2: MGHDK and SYGVNS. Here the CDR3 DNA reads TGTGCCAGCAGTGAATATTGGGGGGGAGGGCAAGAGACCCAGTACTTC. Its protein product is CASSEYWGGGQETQYF.

The chain combines TRBV25-1 with TRBJ1-4; the D gene is possibly TRBD1 (5 bases). The CDR3 loop spans 16 amino acids. V shed 7 bases and J shed 0 bases, with 15 bases lying between them. Germline V CDR1 and CDR2: MGHDK, SYGVNS. CDR3 nucleotides: TGTGCCAGCACCAAGGGCAGGGAAGCAACTAATGAAAAACTGTTTTTT. Translating it yields CASTKGREATNEKLFF.

The chain carries TRBV5-1 and TRBJ2-5; 9 positions agree with TRBD2. Germline V gene data show CDR1 as SGHRS and CDR2 as YFSETQ. This CDR3 comprises 15 residues. The V segment lost 1 base and the J segment 3 bases; nucleotides outside the gene matches: 4. This CDR3 is CASSLTSGREETQYF. For the CDR3, the DNA is TGCGCCAGCAGCTTGACTAGCGGGCGAGAAGAGACCCAGTACTTC.

About this clone itself: A read error may account for a junction end that differs from germline. CDR3 sequence: CSSSPPGLAAYNEQFF. DNA of the CDR3: TGTTCCAGCAGCCCCCCCGGACTAGCGGCCTACAATGAGCAGTTCTTC. This chain connects TRBV7-3 to TRBJ2-1; 10 bases are a match to TRBD2. This CDR3 comprises 16 residues. Per the germline V gene, CDR1 is SGHTA and CDR2 is FQGTGA.

V gene TRBV2 combines with J gene TRBJ1-2; D perhaps matches TRBD1 (5 bases). The V and J ends lost 3 bases and 8 bases respectively, with 10 bases between them. Germline V CDR1 and CDR2: SNHLY, FYNNEI. There are 12 residues in the CDR3. The CDR3 protein is CASSEAGYGYTF. CDR3 nucleotides: TGTGCCAGCAGTGAGGCAGGGTACGGCTACACCTTC.

This chain links TRBV11-3 with TRBJ2-1; 11 bases are shared with TRBD2. Germline V gives CDR1 SGHNT, CDR2 YENEEA. The CDR3 is 15 amino acids. The V gene end was trimmed by 5 bases and the J gene end by 4 bases; junction bases not matched to a gene: 4. The CDR3 protein is CASSLGTSGYNEQFF. In DNA form, the CDR3 reads TGTGCCAGCAGCCTCGGGACTAGCGGATACAATGAGCAGTTCTTC.